The 5 T cell receptor beta chains presented below share a single source sample, sequenced in a study of CD8+ T cells in alopecia areata. Extracted RNA was reverse transcribed into cDNA, the sequencing template. Using immunoSEQ multiplex PCR, the repertoire was profiled, and TCRdb retains in-frame clones only, with some absent. The repertoire holds around 250,000 clones, with approximately 61% as singletons. The input for sequencing was CD4+ T cells sorted from blood, taken at week 0. The receptor set was obtained from a human donor with alopecia areata.

The J gene is TRBJ2-7, the V gene TRBV7-8; 9 bases are a match to TRBD2. Trimming at V came to 3 bases and at J to 4 bases, leaving 4 bases not matched to a gene. The CDR3 spans 14 residues. Germline V gene data show CDR1 as SGHVS and CDR2 as FQNEAQ. The CDR3 sequence: CASSLSGGSYEQYF. The CDR3, as DNA: TGTGCCAGCAGCTTGAGCGGGGGGTCTTACGAGCAGTACTTC.

The chain links TRBV30 to TRBJ1-2; 7 bases line up with TRBD1. This CDR3 has 11 amino acids. Germline CDR1 and CDR2: GTSNPN and SVGIG (reference sequence). The V gene end was trimmed by 2 bases and the J gene end by 13 bases; junction bases not matched to a gene: 7. The CDR3 coding sequence is TGTGCCTGGAGTCCCGGACAGGCGTTCACCTTC. Its protein product is CAWSPGQAFTF.

CDR3 loop: CAWNLRGADQPQHF. CDR3 DNA sequence: TGTGCCTGGAATCTTCGGGGGGCGGATCAGCCCCAGCATTTT. The chain joins TRBV30 to TRBJ1-5; TRBD1 might be the D (6 bases). This CDR3 is built from 14 residues. Germline V CDR1 and CDR2: GTSNPN, SVGIG (reference sequence). The germline V and J ends were trimmed by 4 bases and 5 bases, with 15 bases remaining between them.

This sequence joins TRBV10-3 and TRBJ2-3; 9 bases agree with TRBD2. Trimming removed 2 bases from V and 2 bases from J; junction bases left unmatched: 5. Germline CDR1 reads ENHRY; CDR2 reads SYGVKD. The length of the CDR3 is 16 residues. CDR3 protein: CAISEGASGATDTQYF. CDR3 bases: TGTGCCATCAGTGAGGGAGCTAGCGGGGCCACAGATACGCAGTATTTT.

This sequence joins TRBV25-1 and TRBJ1-5; D unresolved. Trimming removed 4 bases from V and 3 bases from J, with 4 bases in between. The CDR3 extends over 12 amino acids. Germline V gives CDR1 MGHDK, CDR2 SYGVNS. The chain's CDR3 is CASSGYNQPQHF. The CDR3 nucleotides read TGTGCCAGCAGTGGGTACAATCAGCCCCAGCATTTT. Full variable domain (missing parts from reference TRBV25-1 and TRBJ1-5): EADIYQTPRYLVIGTGKKITLECSQTMGHDKMYWYQQDPGMELHLIHYSYGVNSTEKGDLSSESTVSRIRTEHFPLTLESARPSHTSQYLCASSGYNQPQHFGDGTRLSIL.